Listed below are T cell receptor beta chains from one sample, sequenced in a study of human T cells and chemical hapten exposure. TCRdb re-called the RACE reads with MiXCR, one entry per CDR3 protein. The sample lists roughly 380,000 distinct CDR3 sequences, 6% to 7% occurring once. The sample was whole blood, taken in connection with sensitization to the hapten diphenylcyclopropenone (DPC). The receptors here all came from a woman aged 18 to 35 with alopecia areata. Some clones in this sample may be carry-over from other donors' samples. Both conserved end residues are part of each CDR3. The order of the fields is J gene, clone size, V gene, CDR3 length, CDR3 protein. Rows give clone size only sometimes, using once, few, many, or a class for an expanded clone.

TRBJ1-1,many,TRBV4-2,13,CASSIDAKGKAFF
TRBJ2-5,few,TRBV5-6,13,CASSLVFEETQYF
TRBJ2-1,NA,TRBV4-1,12,CASSQLRGWQFF
TRBJ2-3,NA,TRBV12-3/TRBV12-4,15,CASSLRTASTDTQYF
TRBJ2-1,many,TRBV6-1,15,CASRFQTGDRNEQFF
TRBJ2-2,NA,TRBV4-3,18,CASSQGLFRGRYSGELFF
TRBJ1-3,many,TRBV20-1,12,CSAPDSGNTIYF
TRBJ1-5,many,TRBV6-2/TRBV6-3,16,CASSQSGTGGDQPQHF
TRBJ1-3,many,TRBV29-1,13,CSVEGTAANTIYF
TRBJ1-6,few,TRBV7-6,15,CASSLSTDYNSPLHF
TRBJ1-4,many,TRBV12-3/TRBV12-4,16,CASSSQGVGTNEKLFF
TRBJ2-7,few,TRBV20-1,15,CSARDYDRSSYEQYF
TRBJ2-7,once,TRBV7-6,16,CASSLGTPDRGYEQYF